The 22 T cell receptor beta chains below come from one sample, sequenced in a study of cytomegalovirus exposure and HLA in healthy donors. The data were produced by immunoSEQ multiplex PCR, yet TCRdb's version contains in-frame clones alone and is incomplete. This table holds about 200,000 clones, roughly 88% found once. The sequenced material came from PBMCs. The receptors come from a woman in her 30s in good health and CMV-seropositive.

With respect to this clone: Relative to the germline gene, one junction end is altered; a read error may explain this. The chain joins TRBV27 to TRBJ2-7; D remains ambiguous. The CDR3 consists of 11 residues. Germline loops: CDR1 MNHEY, CDR2 SMNVEV (reference sequence). As DNA, the CDR3 is TGCCCCGCTGAGGTATTGGGTGAGCAGTACTTC. This codes for CPAEVLGEQYF.

This chain links TRBV5-6 with TRBJ2-7; D may be TRBD1 (6 bases). Deletions cut 4 bases from V and 2 bases from J, with 16 bases between. The CDR3 extends over 15 amino acids. Per germline, CDR1 SGHDT and CDR2 YYEEEE. DNA of the CDR3: TGTGCCAGCAGCGTACAGGGTCCCGGAACCTACGAGCAGTACTTC. Encoded protein: CASSVQGPGTYEQYF.

This chain uses TRBV5-1 with TRBJ2-7, with 7 bases matching TRBD2. The trim removed 4 bases at V and 1 base at J, leaving 8 bases unmatched. This CDR3 spans 15 amino acids. Germline loops: CDR1 SGHRS, CDR2 YFSETQ. This chain's CDR3 is CASSTGGRLSYEQYF. CDR3 coding DNA: TGCGCCAGCAGCACGGGAGGAAGATTATCCTACGAGCAGTACTTC.

The gene calls are TRBV9 and TRBJ2-7; 8 bases map to TRBD2. This CDR3 has 15 amino acids. CDR1 is SGDLS, CDR2 YYNGEE, per germline. Trimming took 4 bases from V and 3 from J; bases not matched to a gene: 9. The CDR3 loop is CASSLSTGTSYEQYF. CDR3 DNA: TGTGCCAGCAGCTTAAGCACCGGGACTAGCTACGAGCAGTACTTC.

This clone was counted a single time. The chain carries TRBV25-1 and TRBJ2-1; D may be TRBD1 (6 bases). Deletions cut 1 base from V and 7 bases from J, with 14 bases between. This CDR3 has 15 residues. Germline values: CDR1 MGHDK, CDR2 SYGVNS. The CDR3 DNA reads TGTGCCAGCAGTGAATTCGGCTCACAGGGAAATGAGCAGTTCTTC. Translation: CASSEFGSQGNEQFF.

This clone appeared a few times. The chain employs TRBV18 and TRBJ2-7; TRBD1 matches at 8 bases. J lost 9 bases, V lost 3 bases, and 16 bases had no gene match. Germline lookup yields CDR1 KGHSH and CDR2 LQKENI. CDR3 size: 16 residues. CDR3 residues: CASSPLPGQVQGVQYF. In nucleotides, the CDR3 is TGTGCCAGCTCACCTCTACCGGGACAGGTACAAGGCGTGCAGTACTTC.

The gene calls are TRBV2 and TRBJ2-7, with 7 bases aligning to TRBD1. CDR1 and CDR2 from the germline V gene are SNHLY and FYNNEI. The V segment lost 4 bases and the J segment 2 bases; nucleotides outside the gene matches: 5. This CDR3 is 14 amino acids long. This CDR3 reads CASSGRTGAYEQYF. The CDR3 coding sequence is TGTGCCAGCAGTGGACGGACAGGCGCCTACGAGCAGTACTTC.

The chain has TRBV28 and TRBJ1-3; D gene uncertain. The V gene's germline CDR1 is MDHEN and CDR2 SYDVKM. Trimming left V 7 bases short and J 0 bases short, with 10 bases between. This CDR3 has 14 residues. CDR3 bases: TGTGCCAGCAAGGCCGGAGACTCTGGAAACACCATATATTTT. Translation: CASKAGDSGNTIYF.

This clone appeared a few times. The J gene is TRBJ1-5, the V gene TRBV6-6; D possibly corresponds to TRBD1 (6 bases). The V end was cut by 7 bases, the J end by 1 base, with 17 bases between. Looked up from germline, CDR1 is MNHNY and CDR2 is SVGAGI (reference sequence). This CDR3 contains 16 residues. DNA for the CDR3: TGTGCCAGCACCGTTACGGCTGGGGGCAGCAATCAGCCCCAGCATTTT. Protein sequence: CASTVTAGGSNQPQHF.

The chain is built from TRBV2 and TRBJ2-3; no reliable D call. Germline assignment: CDR1 SNHLY and CDR2 FYNNEI. Between the trimmed V and J ends, which lost 0 bases and 8 bases, there was a span of 15 bases. The CDR3 extends over 15 amino acids. CDR3 sequence: CASSEATPIGGTQYF. CDR3 nucleotides: TGTGCCAGCAGTGAAGCTACACCGATCGGCGGTACGCAGTATTTT. Filled out from reference TRBV2 and TRBJ2-3, the complete variable domain reads EPEVTQTPSHQVTQMGQEVILRCVPISNHLYFYWYRQILGQKVEFLVSFYNNEISEKSEIFDDQFSVERPDGSNFTLKIRSTKLEDSAMYFCASSEATPIGGTQYFGPGTRLTVL.

The chain uses TRBV9 and TRBJ2-4; 8 nucleotides match TRBD1. Germline values: CDR1 SGDLS, CDR2 YYNGEE. The CDR3 spans 14 residues. V lost 0 bases to trimming and J lost 10 bases; unmatched junction nucleotides: 6. Here the CDR3 DNA reads TGTGCCAGCAGCGTAGGGGGACAGGACAAAATTCAGTACTTC. Its protein product is CASSVGGQDKIQYF.

V is TRBV9 and J is TRBJ2-7; 8 bases line up with TRBD2. CDR1 is SGDLS, CDR2 YYNGEE, per germline. Trimming removed 4 bases from V and 1 base from J; junction bases left unmatched: 16. CDR3 length: 18 amino acids. CDR3 sequence (DNA): TGTGCCAGCAGCTCGGCTCCTCCCGAGCGGGAGAATTCCTACGAGCAGTACTTC. This codes for CASSSAPPERENSYEQYF. Full variable domain (outside the CDR3, taken from reference TRBV9 and TRBJ2-7): DSGVTQTPKHLITATGQRVTLRCSPRSGDLSVYWYQQSLDQGLQFLIQYYNGEERAKGNILERFSAQQFPDLHSELNLSSLELGDSALYFCASSSAPPERENSYEQYFGPGTRLTVT.

The chain links TRBV6-6 to TRBJ1-5; D is undetermined. Germline CDR1 reads MNHNY; CDR2 reads SVGAGI (reference sequence). V shed 0 bases and J shed 7 bases, with 10 bases lying between them. The CDR3 extends over 14 amino acids. This CDR3 is CASSYSAGSQPQHF. CDR3 DNA sequence: TGTGCCAGCAGTTACTCGGCAGGATCCCAGCCCCAGCATTTT.

On this clone: Other DNA sequences in the sample encode the same CDR3. CDR3 DNA sequence: TGTGCCAGCAGTGACAGTTCTGGGGCCAACGTCCTGACTTTC. Its protein is CASSDSSGANVLTF. This chain connects TRBV2 to TRBJ2-6, with D uncertain. V shed 3 bases and J shed 1 base, with 4 bases lying between them. The CDR3 is made up of 14 amino acids. Germline CDR1 is SNHLY and CDR2 is FYNNEI. Filled out from reference TRBV2 and TRBJ2-6, the complete variable domain reads EPEVTQTPSHQVTQMGQEVILRCVPISNHLYFYWYRQILGQKVEFLVSFYNNEISEKSEIFDDQFSVERPDGSNFTLKIRSTKLEDSAMYFCASSDSSGANVLTFGAGSRLTVL.

V usage is TRBV7-9 and J usage is TRBJ2-7; perhaps TRBD1 as D (6 bases). This CDR3 region has 16 residues. Trimming removed 3 bases from V and 4 bases from J, with 19 bases in between. Germline V lookup: CDR1 SEHNR, CDR2 FQNEAQ (reference sequence). CDR3 loop: CASSFGPQGSLYEQYF. For the CDR3, the DNA is TGTGCCAGCAGCTTTGGCCCACAGGGATCCTTGTACGAGCAGTACTTC.

This sequence joins TRBV5-1 and TRBJ2-3, with 13 bases fitting TRBD2. The J segment lost 2 bases and the V segment lost 3 bases, leaving 3 bases of the junction unmatched. Looked up from germline, CDR1 is SGHRS and CDR2 is YFSETQ. The CDR3 covers 16 residues. This chain's CDR3 is CASSWTSGSITDTQYF. The CDR3 DNA sequence: TGCGCCAGCAGCTGGACTAGCGGGAGCATCACAGATACGCAGTATTTT. The variable domain in full, completed from reference TRBV5-1 and TRBJ2-3, reads KAGVTQTPRYLIKTRGQQVTLSCSPISGHRSVSWYQQTPGQGLQFLFEYFSETQRNKGNFPGRFSGRQFSNSRSEMNVSTLELGDSALYLCASSWTSGSITDTQYFGPGTRLTVL.

This chain links TRBV10-3 with TRBJ2-7; D not resolved. The CDR3 runs to 14 residues. Trimming removed 2 bases at V and 3 bases at J, with 11 bases between. Germline assignment: CDR1 ENHRY and CDR2 SYGVKD. CDR3 in amino acids: CAISELNSLYEQYF. DNA for the CDR3: TGTGCCATCAGTGAGCTCAACAGCCTCTACGAGCAGTACTTC.

The chain links TRBV14 to TRBJ2-2; 9 bases are shared with TRBD1. The trim removed 2 bases at V and 7 bases at J, leaving 8 bases unmatched. The CDR3 consists of 16 residues. Germline lookup yields CDR1 SGHDN and CDR2 FVKESK. The CDR3 loop is CASSQPGTGLHGELFF. The CDR3 DNA reads as TGTGCCAGCAGCCAACCCGGGACAGGGTTACACGGGGAGCTGTTTTTT.

This clone has more than one count but fewer than ten. This chain connects TRBV2 to TRBJ1-2; D unclear. Per the germline V gene, CDR1 is SNHLY and CDR2 is FYNNEI. The CDR3 is 12 amino acids. With 11 bases removed from V and 4 bases from J, the gap between germline ends came to 14 bases. Here the CDR3 reads CASGGRSYGYTF. Written as DNA, the CDR3 is TGTGCCTCTGGAGGTCGAAGCTATGGCTACACCTTC.

This chain links TRBV29-1 with TRBJ2-3, with 9 bases lining up with TRBD2. Germline loops: CDR1 SQVTM, CDR2 ANQGSEA. The CDR3 is 13 residues long. After removal of 7 bases from V and 6 bases from J, the junction contained 8 bases not matched to a gene. CDR3 region: CSAPGLAADTQYF. CDR3 sequence (DNA): TGCAGCGCCCCGGGACTAGCAGCTGATACGCAGTATTTT.

This clone was seen a single time. The chain employs TRBV5-8 and TRBJ1-2, with a tentative D call TRBD1 (5 bases). V was clipped by 4 bases and J by 0 bases, with 22 bases between them. The CDR3 runs to 18 residues. Germline lookup yields CDR1 SGHTS and CDR2 YDEGEE. CDR3: CASSPGGGGGTTNYGYTF. DNA of the CDR3: TGTGCCAGCAGCCCTGGAGGCGGCGGGGGGACCACTAACTATGGCTACACCTTC.

The genes are TRBV20-1 and TRBJ1-2; TRBD1 aligns across 8 bases. The CDR3 length is 11 residues. V lost 4 bases, J lost 8 bases, and 3 bases stayed unmatched. Germline lookup yields CDR1 DFQATT and CDR2 SNEGSKA (reference sequence). The CDR3 sequence is CSATGGRGYTF. CDR3 DNA: TGCAGTGCTACAGGGGGCCGGGGCTACACCTTC.